This T cell receptor (beta chain) was recorded in a study of blood T cell repertoires in COVID-19. The repertoire was sequenced with immunoSEQ multiplex PCR; TCRdb's copy has only in-frame clones and lacks some. The repertoire has approximately 490,000 clones, 87% of them found once; the top ten carry around 0.7%. Germline V gives CDR1 MGHDK, CDR2 SYGVNS. The length of the CDR3 is 13 residues. Trimming pared 4 bases from V and 6 bases from J, leaving 12 bases between. The TCR comes from a woman aged 18-29 years who had recovered from COVID-19. This chain links TRBV25-1 with TRBJ1-1, with unresolved D. Source material: PBMCs or T cells enriched from blood (not recorded which). CDR3 region: CASSAFGVSEAFF. The DNA of the CDR3 is TGTGCCAGCAGTGCCTTCGGAGTTTCTGAAGCTTTCTTT.